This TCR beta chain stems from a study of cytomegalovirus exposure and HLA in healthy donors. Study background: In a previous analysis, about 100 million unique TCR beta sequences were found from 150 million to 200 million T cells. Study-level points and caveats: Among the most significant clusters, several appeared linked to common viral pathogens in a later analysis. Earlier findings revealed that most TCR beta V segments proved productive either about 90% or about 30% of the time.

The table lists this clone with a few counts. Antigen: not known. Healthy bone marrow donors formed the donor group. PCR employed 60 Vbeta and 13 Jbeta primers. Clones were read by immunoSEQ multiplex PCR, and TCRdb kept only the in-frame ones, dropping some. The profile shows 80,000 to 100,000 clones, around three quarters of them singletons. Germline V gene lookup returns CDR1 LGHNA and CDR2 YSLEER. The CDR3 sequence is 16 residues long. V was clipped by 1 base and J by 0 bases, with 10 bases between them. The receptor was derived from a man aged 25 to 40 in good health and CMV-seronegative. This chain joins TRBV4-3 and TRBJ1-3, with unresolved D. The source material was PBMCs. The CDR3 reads CASSQAAPGSGNTIYF. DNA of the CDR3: TGCGCCAGCAGCCAAGCCGCCCCGGGCTCTGGAAACACCATATATTTT.